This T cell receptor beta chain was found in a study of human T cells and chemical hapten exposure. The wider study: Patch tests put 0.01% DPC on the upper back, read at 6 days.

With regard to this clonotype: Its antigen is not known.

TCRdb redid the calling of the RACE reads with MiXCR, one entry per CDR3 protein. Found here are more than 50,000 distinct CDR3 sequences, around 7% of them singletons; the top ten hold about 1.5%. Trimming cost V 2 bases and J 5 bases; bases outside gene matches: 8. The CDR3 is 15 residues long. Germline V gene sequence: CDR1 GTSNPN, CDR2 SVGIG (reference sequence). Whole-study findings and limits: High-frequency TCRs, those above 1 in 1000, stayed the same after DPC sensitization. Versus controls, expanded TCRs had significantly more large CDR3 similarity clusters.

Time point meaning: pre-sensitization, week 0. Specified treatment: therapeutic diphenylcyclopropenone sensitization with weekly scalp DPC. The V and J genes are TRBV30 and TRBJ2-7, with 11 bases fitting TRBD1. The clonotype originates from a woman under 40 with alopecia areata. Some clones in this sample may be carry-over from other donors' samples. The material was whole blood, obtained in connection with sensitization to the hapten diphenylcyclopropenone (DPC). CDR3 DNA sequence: TGTGCCTGGAGTCCAAAGGGGACAGGGGGTAACGAGCAGTACTTC. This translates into CAWSPKGTGGNEQYF.